What follows is one T cell receptor beta chain and its context. The data stem from a study of blood T cell repertoires in COVID-19. V was cut by 6 bases and J by 9 bases, with 18 bases left in between. The CDR3 length is 14 residues. Germline CDR1 MDHEN, CDR2 SYDVKM. Using immunoSEQ multiplex PCR, the repertoire was profiled, and TCRdb retains in-frame clones only, with some absent. The sample yields roughly 76,000 clones, more than 85% seen once. This clonotype was sampled from a woman aged 55-70 years with active COVID-19. J is TRBJ2-1 and V is TRBV28; D is possibly TRBD2 (5 bases). Sequencing used peripheral blood. The CDR3 bases are TGTGCCAGCAGACTAGGCGGTGAGAGCCCTGAGCAGTTCTTC. This translates into CASRLGGESPEQFF.